This passage covers 26 T cell receptor beta chains from one sample sequenced in a study of cytomegalovirus exposure and HLA in healthy donors. PCR involved 60 Vbeta and 13 Jbeta primers. Measured with immunoSEQ multiplex PCR; TCRdb has only the in-frame clones, and not every one. The sample yields over 100,000 clones, roughly 80% seen once. What was sequenced was PBMCs. All receptors come from a man aged 30 to 45 in good health and CMV-seropositive.

The V and J genes are TRBV27 and TRBJ1-5; TRBD1 matches 7 bases. Germline V CDR1 and CDR2: MNHEY, SMNVEV (reference sequence). CDR3 length equals 17 residues. V was pared by 3 bases and J by 3 bases, with 11 bases of the junction left unmatched. CDR3 in amino acids: CASSFQPIQGYNQPQHF. DNA of the CDR3: TGTGCCAGCAGTTTTCAACCAATACAGGGGTACAATCAGCCCCAGCATTTT.

The rearrangement uses TRBV7-2 and TRBJ1-5; a weak D match, TRBD1 (6 bases). This CDR3 is built from 15 residues. Germline V gives CDR1 SGHTA, CDR2 FQGNSA. V dropped 1 base and J dropped 7 bases, with 14 bases sitting between them. Here the CDR3 reads CASSLGGGAKQPQHF. The DNA of the CDR3 is TGTGCCAGCAGCTTAGGTGGGGGGGCAAAGCAGCCCCAGCATTTT.

This clone was observed once. V gene TRBV2 combines with J gene TRBJ2-5, with 8 bases fitting TRBD1. Trimming at V came to 2 bases and at J to 2 bases, leaving 1 base not matched to a gene. The germline CDR1 and CDR2 sequences are SNHLY and FYNNEI. This CDR3 comprises 14 residues. CDR3 residues: CASSERQGQETQYF. The CDR3 DNA reads as TGTGCCAGCAGTGAACGACAGGGGCAAGAGACCCAGTACTTC.

The V call is TRBV7-9, the J call TRBJ1-1; D remains unclear. Germline V gene sequence: CDR1 SEHNR, CDR2 FQNEAQ (reference sequence). The CDR3 has 13 amino acids. Between the trimmed V and J ends, which lost 4 bases and 3 bases, there was a span of 9 bases. Here the CDR3 reads CASSYIGDTEAFF. The CDR3 coding sequence is TGTGCCAGCAGCTATATCGGGGACACTGAAGCTTTCTTT.

The chain is built from TRBV15 and TRBJ2-5, with TRBD2 identical over 11 bases. Per the germline V gene, CDR1 is LNHNV and CDR2 is YYDKDF (reference sequence). V shed 3 bases and J 3 bases; nucleotides not matched to a gene: 3. The CDR3 loop spans 15 amino acids. The CDR3 loop is CATSRATSGKETQYF. The CDR3 DNA follows: TGTGCCACCAGCAGGGCGACTAGCGGGAAAGAGACCCAGTACTTC.

This clone was seen just once. This chain joins TRBV5-4 and TRBJ1-1; D is unclear. The V end lost 3 bases, the J end lost 0 bases, and 15 bases lay between the germline ends. Germline CDR1 and CDR2: SGHNT and YYREEE (reference sequence). The CDR3 runs to 16 residues. CDR3 loop: CASSSRRLSMNTEAFF. The DNA of the CDR3 is TGTGCCAGCAGCTCCCGTCGGTTGTCGATGAACACTGAAGCTTTCTTT.

V and J are TRBV28 and TRBJ2-7; 7 bases match TRBD2. The CDR3 loop spans 14 amino acids. Trimming removed 5 bases from V and 1 base from J; junction bases left unmatched: 5. Looked up from germline, CDR1 is MDHEN and CDR2 is SYDVKM. CDR3 in DNA: TGTGCCAGCAGTCCCGGGGGGATTTCCTACGAGCAGTACTTC. Translated: CASSPGGISYEQYF.

This clone was observed a handful of times. CDR3 sequence (DNA): TGTGCCAGCAGCCATAAGAGGGAGATTGTACTGAACACTGAAGCTTTCTTT. Protein sequence: CASSHKREIVLNTEAFF. J is TRBJ1-1 and V is TRBV7-9; D remains ambiguous. The CDR3 consists of 17 residues. Trimming left V 5 bases short and J 0 bases short, with 19 bases between. Germline CDR1 SEHNR, CDR2 FQNEAQ (reference sequence).

The V call is TRBV6-1, the J call TRBJ1-5, with D possibly matching TRBD1 (5 bases). The germline gives CDR1 MNHNS, CDR2 SASEGT. The CDR3 consists of 14 residues. V was trimmed by 3 bases and J by 9 bases, leaving 15 bases between them. Here the CDR3 DNA reads TGTGCCAGCAGTGAGGCAGGACAAGGGGTGCCCCAGCATTTT. Translating it yields CASSEAGQGVPQHF.

The V call is TRBV4-2, the J call TRBJ1-3; 7 nucleotides match TRBD1. Trimming took 0 bases from V and 6 from J; bases not matched to a gene: 8. The CDR3 contains 16 residues. The V gene's germline CDR1 is LGHNA and CDR2 YNFKEQ. The CDR3, as DNA: TGTGCCAGCAGCCAAGAACCCGGGACAGCCTTAAACACCATATATTTT. Its translation is CASSQEPGTALNTIYF.

The chain is built from TRBV2 and TRBJ1-4, with 8 bases aligning to TRBD1. Per germline, CDR1 SNHLY and CDR2 FYNNEI. With 9 bases clipped from V and 5 bases from J, the junction kept 11 bases outside the gene matches. This CDR3 comprises 15 residues. CDR3 amino acids: CARGGTGLLNEKLFF. CDR3 bases: TGTGCCAGGGGGGGGACAGGACTCCTCAATGAAAAACTGTTTTTT.

This clone was seen a few times. The chain is built from TRBV4-1 and TRBJ2-1, with a possible D match to TRBD2 (6 bases). Germline V gene sequence: CDR1 MGHRA, CDR2 YSYEKL. Between the trimmed V and J ends, which lost 2 bases and 10 bases, there was a span of 12 bases. CDR3 length: 13 amino acids. The DNA for the CDR3 is TGCGCCAGCAGCCAATGGGGAGGCCTCGAGCAGTTCTTC. Residues: CASSQWGGLEQFF.

CDR3 in DNA: TGCGCCAGCAGCTCCGGGGCGGGGCAAGAGACCCAGTACTTC. Its protein product is CASSSGAGQETQYF. This sequence joins TRBV5-1 and TRBJ2-5; the D gene is possibly TRBD2 (6 bases). V was clipped by 3 bases and J by 2 bases, with 11 bases between them. Germline CDR1 is SGHRS and CDR2 is YFSETQ. The CDR3 runs 14 residues.

The V and J genes are TRBV6-5 and TRBJ1-2, with TRBD1 matching 7 bases. Unmatched junction bases numbered 8, after V lost 2 bases and J lost 8 bases. CDR3 length: 14 amino acids. Germline CDR1 reads MNHEY; CDR2 reads SVGAGI. DNA of the CDR3: TGTGCCAGCAGTTACACCAGGGGGACCTCGGGCTACACCTTC. Encoded protein: CASSYTRGTSGYTF.

J is TRBJ2-7 and V is TRBV6-1; D possibly corresponds to TRBD1 (6 bases). Germline CDR1 is MNHNS and CDR2 is SASEGT. The CDR3 extends over 15 amino acids. Trimming removed 3 bases at V and 0 bases at J, with 12 bases between. The CDR3 bases are TGTGCCAGCAGTGAGGTACAGGGACCCTCCTACGAGCAGTACTTC. It codes for CASSEVQGPSYEQYF.

The CDR3 region is CASSLGTEGYNEQFF. CDR3 DNA sequence: TGTGCCAGCAGCCTCGGGACAGAAGGGTACAATGAGCAGTTCTTC. The chain carries TRBV14 and TRBJ2-1; 7 bases fit TRBD1. After removal of 4 bases from V and 4 bases from J, the junction contained 7 bases not matched to a gene. Germline V CDR1 and CDR2: SGHDN, FVKESK. There are 15 residues in the CDR3.

The chain uses TRBV7-3 and TRBJ2-3, with TRBD2 matching 7 bases. With 3 bases clipped from V and 6 bases from J, the junction kept 6 bases outside the gene matches. The CDR3 spans 14 residues. Germline loops: CDR1 SGHTA, CDR2 FQGTGA. CDR3 region: CASSFSSGRDTQYF. CDR3 sequence (DNA): TGTGCCAGCAGCTTTTCTAGCGGCAGGGATACGCAGTATTTT.

This sequence joins TRBV18 and TRBJ2-1; 7 nucleotides line up with TRBD1. There are 15 residues in the CDR3. Germline CDR1 reads KGHSH; CDR2 reads LQKENI. The V gene end was trimmed by 1 base and the J gene end by 8 bases; junction bases not matched to a gene: 8. CDR3 loop: CASSPQQGTQDEQFF. In DNA form, the CDR3 reads TGTGCCAGCTCACCACAACAGGGGACACAGGATGAGCAGTTCTTC. The whole variable domain, remainder taken from reference TRBV18 and TRBJ2-1, is NAGVMQNPRHLVRRRGQEARLRCSPMKGHSHVYWYRQLPEEGLKFMVYLQKENIIDESGMPKERFSAEFPKEGPSILRIQQVVRGDSAAYFCASSPQQGTQDEQFFGPGTRLTVL.

The gene calls are TRBV11-2 and TRBJ2-2; 7 bases agree with TRBD1. Per the germline V gene, CDR1 is SGHAT and CDR2 is FQNNGV. CDR3 size: 15 residues. V was clipped by 3 bases and J by 4 bases; unmatched bases: 5. The CDR3 region has the DNA TGTGCCAGCAGCTTGTTGACAGGGAGCACCGGGGAGCTGTTTTTT. This sequence encodes CASSLLTGSTGELFF.

This clone was seen a single time. The rearrangement links TRBV2 to TRBJ2-1, with D maybe TRBD2 (6 bases). In germline, CDR1 is SNHLY, CDR2 FYNNEI. The CDR3 totals 16 residues. V lost 3 bases to trimming and J lost 8 bases, with 20 bases between them. The CDR3 DNA sequence: TGTGCCAGCAGTGAGACTAGTCAAAGCGGTCTGGATGAGCAGTTCTTC. It encodes CASSETSQSGLDEQFF.

V gene TRBV5-1 combines with J gene TRBJ2-7; tentatively, D is TRBD2 (7 bases). Germline V gives CDR1 SGHRS, CDR2 YFSETQ. The CDR3 runs 15 residues. Deletions cut 7 bases from V and 1 base from J, with 18 bases between. CDR3 DNA sequence: TGCGCCAGCGGGCCTTCGAGGGGGGGTTCCTACGAGCAGTACTTC. It specifies CASGPSRGGSYEQYF.

V gene TRBV7-2 combines with J gene TRBJ2-5, with D hard to call. Germline assignment: CDR1 SGHTA and CDR2 FQGNSA. The V and J ends lost 5 bases and 1 base respectively, with 11 bases between them. There are 14 residues in the CDR3. Written as DNA, the CDR3 is TGTGCCAGCAGCCTCCGAAGGAGCCAAGAGACCCAGTACTTC. This sequence encodes CASSLRRSQETQYF.

The chain joins TRBV6-1 to TRBJ2-2; the match to TRBD1 covers 8 bases. Losses at the gene ends were 6 bases for V and 5 bases for J; bases not matched to a gene: 5. Per the germline V gene, CDR1 is MNHNS and CDR2 is SASEGT. The CDR3 is made up of 14 amino acids. CDR3 sequence: CASSRDRGTGELFF. The CDR3 nucleotides read TGTGCCAGCAGCAGAGACAGGGGTACCGGGGAGCTGTTTTTT.

This sequence joins TRBV13 and TRBJ2-1; D gene unclear. Germline CDR1 and CDR2: PRHDT and FYEKMQ (reference sequence). V was shortened by 5 bases and J by 3 bases, with 8 bases between the two germline ends. The CDR3 loop spans 13 amino acids. The CDR3 loop reads CASSPPLYNEQFF. In DNA form, the CDR3 reads TGTGCCAGCAGCCCACCACTCTACAATGAGCAGTTCTTC. Looking up the rest from reference TRBV13 and TRBJ2-1 gives the full variable domain: AAGVIQSPRHLIKEKRETATLKCYPIPRHDTVYWYQQGPGQDPQFLISFYEKMQSDKGSIPDRFSAQQFSDYHSELNMSSLELGDSALYFCASSPPLYNEQFFGPGTRLTVL.

The rearrangement joins TRBV5-8 to TRBJ2-5; possibly TRBD2 for D (5 bases). Trimming removed 0 bases at V and 4 bases at J, with 7 bases between. Germline V lookup: CDR1 SGHTS, CDR2 YDEGEE. The CDR3 loop spans 13 amino acids. The CDR3 loop reads CASSLDTRETQYF. The CDR3 nucleotides read TGTGCCAGCAGCTTGGACACTAGAGAGACCCAGTACTTC.

The chain joins TRBV6-1 to TRBJ1-1; 8 positions match TRBD1. Losses at the gene ends were 6 bases for V and 1 base for J; bases not matched to a gene: 7. CDR3 length: 15 amino acids. Per the germline V gene, CDR1 is MNHNS and CDR2 is SASEGT. CDR3 sequence reads: CASSRGHGGNTEAFF. The CDR3 DNA follows: TGTGCCAGCAGCAGGGGGCATGGGGGGAACACTGAAGCTTTCTTT.